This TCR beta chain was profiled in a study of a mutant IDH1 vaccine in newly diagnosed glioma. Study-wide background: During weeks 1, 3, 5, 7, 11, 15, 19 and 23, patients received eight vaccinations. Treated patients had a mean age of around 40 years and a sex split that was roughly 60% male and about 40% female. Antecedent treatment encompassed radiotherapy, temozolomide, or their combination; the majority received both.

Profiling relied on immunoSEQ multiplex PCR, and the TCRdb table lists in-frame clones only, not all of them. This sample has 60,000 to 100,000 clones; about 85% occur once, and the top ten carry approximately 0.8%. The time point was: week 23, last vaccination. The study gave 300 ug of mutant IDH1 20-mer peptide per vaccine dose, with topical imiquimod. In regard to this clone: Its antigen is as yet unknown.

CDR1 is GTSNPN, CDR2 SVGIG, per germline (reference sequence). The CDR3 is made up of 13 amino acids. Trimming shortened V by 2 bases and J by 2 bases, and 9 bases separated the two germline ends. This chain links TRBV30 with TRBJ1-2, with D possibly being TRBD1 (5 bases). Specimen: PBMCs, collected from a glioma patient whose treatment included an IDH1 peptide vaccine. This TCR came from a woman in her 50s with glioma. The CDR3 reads CAWSRDSNYGYTF. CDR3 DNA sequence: TGTGCCTGGAGTCGTGACAGCAACTATGGCTACACCTTC.